These 26 T cell receptor beta chains were all obtained from the same sample, sequenced in a study of CD8+ T cells in alopecia areata. TCR sequencing used cDNA made by reverse transcription of extracted RNA. Here immunoSEQ multiplex PCR was the method, and the copy in TCRdb shows in-frame clones only, minus some. The repertoire includes roughly 220,000 clones, roughly two fifths of them detected once, and under 0.55% sits in the top ten. The treatment was: oral pan-JAK inhibitor, 5-10 mg twice daily. Sample: CD4+ T cells sorted from blood, taken at approximately week 30, from a patient treated with tofacitinib. These receptors all come from a human donor with alopecia areata.

This clone was recorded once. The J gene is TRBJ1-2, the V gene TRBV27, with D possibly being TRBD1 (5 bases). Trimming took off 4 bases at V and 2 bases at J, with 14 bases between the two ends. CDR3 length: 15 residues. The germline V gene encodes CDR1 MNHEY and CDR2 SMNVEV (reference sequence). The CDR3 is CASSSSGAENYGYTF. The CDR3 DNA follows: TGTGCCAGCAGTTCATCCGGGGCCGAAAACTATGGCTACACCTTC.

This clone was counted a few times. DNA for the CDR3: TGCGCCAGCAGTCAATCGGAGGACGTGGGGGCGAGCAATCAGCCCCAGCATTTT. The encoded protein is CASSQSEDVGASNQPQHF. The rearrangement joins TRBV23-1 to TRBJ1-5, with a weak D call TRBD1 (6 bases). TRBV23-1 is an open reading frame whose function is uncertain. V lost 0 bases and J 1 base, leaving 16 bases between the germline ends. The CDR3 contains 18 residues.

The V and J genes are TRBV2 and TRBJ1-5, with D possibly matching TRBD1 (5 bases). There are 14 residues in the CDR3. V was shortened by 5 bases and J by 6 bases, with 14 bases between the two germline ends. Germline lookup yields CDR1 SNHLY and CDR2 FYNNEI. CDR3 sequence (DNA): TGTGCCAGCAGTTATACCTCAGGGTTTCAGCCCCAGCATTTT. Translating gives CASSYTSGFQPQHF.

This clone was picked up a small number of times. The chain has TRBV11-2 and TRBJ1-1; a weak D match, TRBD1 (6 bases). The CDR3 consists of 13 residues. CDR1 and CDR2 from the germline V gene are SGHAT and FQNNGV. Trimming cost V 7 bases and J 2 bases, with 11 bases left between them. The CDR3 coding sequence is TGTGCCAGCACCCAGGACAGAAACACTGAAGCTTTCTTT. This translates into CASTQDRNTEAFF.

This clone was found a few times. V is TRBV7-8 and J is TRBJ1-1; D is unresolved. The germline gives CDR1 SGHVS, CDR2 FQNEAQ. CDR3 length: 15 residues. Trimming shortened V by 4 bases and J by 0 bases, and 12 bases separated the two germline ends. CDR3 in DNA: TGTGCCAGCAGCTCAACCAGGAGGATGAACACTGAAGCTTTCTTT. Encoded protein: CASSSTRRMNTEAFF.

This clone was detected ten times or more. This chain joins TRBV2 and TRBJ1-1; D unresolved. The CDR3 consists of 12 residues. Germline-derived CDR1 and CDR2 are SNHLY and FYNNEI. Trimming pared 4 bases from V and 5 bases from J, leaving 8 bases between. For the CDR3, the DNA is TGTGCCAGCAGTGGAGGGATGACTGAAGCTTTCTTT. This gives the protein CASSGGMTEAFF.

The chain couples TRBV4-1 to TRBJ2-3; maybe TRBD2 (6 bases). The CDR3 is 17 residues long. The V gene's germline CDR1 is MGHRA and CDR2 YSYEKL. The ends were cut back, 4 bases at V and 0 bases at J, with 17 bases in the middle. CDR3: CASSPGLGRGSTDTQYF. The CDR3 nucleotides are TGCGCCAGCAGCCCGGGACTGGGGCGAGGGAGCACAGATACGCAGTATTTT.

The J gene is TRBJ2-6, the V gene TRBV30; D is unresolved. Germline lookup yields CDR1 GTSNPN and CDR2 SVGIG (reference sequence). This CDR3 is 16 amino acids long. The V and J ends lost 0 bases and 4 bases respectively, with 13 bases between them. This CDR3 reads CAWSVIPSGGANVLTF. CDR3 nucleotides: TGTGCCTGGAGTGTGATCCCCTCAGGCGGGGCCAACGTCCTGACTTTC.

The chain employs TRBV30 and TRBJ2-1, with 9 bases fitting TRBD2. The CDR3 totals 14 residues. CDR1 is GTSNPN and CDR2 is SVGIG in the germline V gene (reference sequence). After removal of 4 bases from V and 6 bases from J, the junction contained 7 bases not matched to a gene. CDR3 in amino acids: CAWTVGGRVNEQFF. Written as DNA, the CDR3 is TGTGCCTGGACAGTTGGCGGGAGGGTCAATGAGCAGTTCTTC. Full variable domain (missing parts from reference TRBV30 and TRBJ2-1): SQTIHQWPATLVQPVGSPLSLECTVEGTSNPNLYWYRQAAGRGLQLLFYSVGIGQISSEVPQNLSASRPQDRQFILSSKKLLLSDSGFYLCAWTVGGRVNEQFFGPGTRLTVL.

In this sample, this clone turned up a few times. The chain uses TRBV6-5 and TRBJ2-7; maybe TRBD1 (6 bases). The CDR3 consists of 13 residues. V was pared by 5 bases and J by 3 bases, with 11 bases between. The germline V gene encodes CDR1 MNHEY and CDR2 SVGAGI. CDR3: CASSDNRVYEQYF. CDR3 nucleotides: TGTGCCAGCAGTGATAACAGGGTCTACGAGCAGTACTTC.

This clone was observed a few times. The CDR3 protein is CASSDRDVNPLHF. CDR3 DNA sequence: TGTGCCAGCTCAGACAGGGACGTTAATCCCCTCCACTTT. The chain joins TRBV6-1 to TRBJ1-6, with 7 bases identical to TRBD1. The length of the CDR3 is 13 residues. Germline-derived CDR1 and CDR2 are MNHNS and SASEGT. J lost 13 bases, V lost 8 bases, and 11 bases had no gene match.

This clone showed up just a few times. This rearrangement joins TRBV15 to TRBJ2-1; a possible D gene is TRBD1 (5 bases). Germline loops: CDR1 LNHNV, CDR2 YYDKDF (reference sequence). Deletions cut 0 bases from V and 4 bases from J, with 7 bases between. This CDR3 is built from 14 residues. CDR3 loop: CATSRDRGYNEQFF. CDR3 bases: TGTGCCACCAGCAGAGATAGGGGTTACAATGAGCAGTTCTTC.

This clone was detected only a few times. The chain uses TRBV2 and TRBJ2-7, with D perhaps given as TRBD1 or TRBD2 (5 bases each). V was cut by 1 base and J by 6 bases, with 13 bases left in between. The CDR3 runs to 14 residues. Germline CDR1 is SNHLY and CDR2 is FYNNEI. The CDR3 loop reads CASSEEVGVGEQYF. CDR3 in DNA: TGTGCCAGCAGTGAAGAGGTGGGGGTAGGCGAGCAGTACTTC.

The rearrangement links TRBV7-9 to TRBJ2-6; D unclear. Germline V gene data show CDR1 as SEHNR and CDR2 as FQNEAQ (reference sequence). The CDR3 spans 16 residues. V was cut by 5 bases and J by 4 bases, with 15 bases left in between. The CDR3 sequence is CASSPQVFWGANVLTF. The CDR3 DNA reads as TGTGCCAGCAGCCCCCAGGTGTTCTGGGGGGCCAACGTCCTGACTTTC.

The chain carries TRBV30 and TRBJ2-7, with 7 bases identical to TRBD2. The CDR3 sequence is 15 residues long. After removal of 4 bases from V and 2 bases from J, the junction contained 11 bases not matched to a gene. Germline loops: CDR1 GTSNPN, CDR2 SVGIG (reference sequence). The DNA of the CDR3 is TGTGCCTGGACCCTGGGGGGGAGTGGGACCTACGAGCAGTACTTC. Translating gives CAWTLGGSGTYEQYF. Complete variable domain (other parts from reference TRBV30 and TRBJ2-7): SQTIHQWPATLVQPVGSPLSLECTVEGTSNPNLYWYRQAAGRGLQLLFYSVGIGQISSEVPQNLSASRPQDRQFILSSKKLLLSDSGFYLCAWTLGGSGTYEQYFGPGTRLTVT.

The V gene is TRBV6-5, the J gene TRBJ1-2; the match to TRBD1 covers 9 bases. The CDR3 totals 14 residues. The V and J ends lost 5 bases and 8 bases, in that order; junction bases with no gene match: 9. Germline CDR1 reads MNHEY; CDR2 reads SVGAGI. The CDR3 bases are TGTGCCAGCAGTCCCGGGACAGGGACAAGCGGCTACACCTTC. Translated: CASSPGTGTSGYTF.

V gene TRBV11-2 combines with J gene TRBJ1-2; D is uncertain. The CDR3 length is 15 residues. V was clipped by 5 bases and J by 0 bases, with 13 bases between them. CDR1 SGHAT and CDR2 FQNNGV come from the germline V gene. CDR3 in DNA: TGTGCCAGCAGCCCCCTGACATCCCCTAACTATGGCTACACCTTC. This sequence encodes CASSPLTSPNYGYTF.

J is TRBJ1-2 and V is TRBV29-1; the D is unclear. Trimming took off 5 bases at V and 1 base at J, with 5 bases between the two ends. Germline V gives CDR1 SQVTM, CDR2 ANQGSEA. The length of the CDR3 is 11 residues. CDR3 sequence: CSVLVNYGYTF. The DNA for the CDR3 is TGCAGCGTTCTGGTTAACTATGGCTACACCTTC.

V and J are TRBV12-5 and TRBJ2-7; 7 nucleotides match TRBD1. This CDR3 has 14 residues. V was pared by 6 bases and J by 5 bases, with 10 bases of the junction left unmatched. Germline values: CDR1 LGHNT, CDR2 FRNRAP. As DNA, the CDR3 is TGTGCTAGTGGCCCCGGTCAAGGGGGCGACGAGCAGTACTTC. It encodes CASGPGQGGDEQYF.

This clone came up a few times. The chain recombines TRBV4-2 with TRBJ2-7; 11 bases agree with TRBD2. J gave up 1 base and V 0 bases, and 2 bases lay outside the gene matches. The V gene's germline CDR1 is LGHNA and CDR2 YNFKEQ. The CDR3 runs 16 residues. CDR3 in DNA: TGTGCCAGCAGCCAAGATCTAGCGGGGGGATCCTACGAGCAGTACTTC. It is translated as CASSQDLAGGSYEQYF.

This clone was detected only a few times. Mismatch with germline at one junction end may stem from a read error. This chain's CDR3 is CASSQDQGALGYTF. The CDR3 nucleotides read TGTGCCAGCAGCCAAGATCAGGGGGCATTAGGCTACACCTTC. The chain uses TRBV4-1 and TRBJ1-2, with TRBD1 identical over 8 bases. The CDR3 runs to 14 residues. CDR1 is MGHRA, CDR2 YSYEKL, per germline.

This clone was observed a handful of times. The chain carries TRBV29-1 and TRBJ2-1; 9 bases match TRBD2. CDR3 length equals 13 residues. Looked up from germline, CDR1 is SQVTM and CDR2 is ANQGSEA. The J segment lost 9 bases and the V segment lost 4 bases, leaving 7 bases of the junction unmatched. CDR3 in DNA: TGCAGCGTTGGGGCTAGCGGGGCGGGTGAGCAGTTCTTC. It yields the protein CSVGASGAGEQFF.

The rearrangement joins TRBV11-3 to TRBJ2-1; D call uncertain. V gave up 4 bases and J gave up 8 bases, with 12 bases separating them. Per the germline V gene, CDR1 is SGHNT and CDR2 is YENEEA. This CDR3 is built from 13 residues. The CDR3 region has the DNA TGTGCCAGCAGCTCCTACGATAGGGATGAGCAGTTCTTC. Translating gives CASSSYDRDEQFF. The variable domain in full, completed from reference TRBV11-3 and TRBJ2-1, reads EAGVVQSPRYKIIEKKQPVAFWCNPISGHNTLYWYLQNLGQGPELLIRYENEEAVDDSQLPKDRFSAERLKGVDSTLKIQPAELGDSAVYLCASSSYDRDEQFFGPGTRLTVL.

This clone turned up a few times. The J gene is TRBJ2-7, the V gene TRBV29-1; weak D call: TRBD1 (6 bases). The V end lost 4 bases, the J end lost 3 bases, and 10 bases lay between the germline ends. In germline, CDR1 is SQVTM, CDR2 ANQGSEA. The CDR3 is made up of 12 amino acids. CDR3 bases: TGCAGCGTTGGCGTCAGGGGCTACGAGCAGTACTTC. Translation gives CSVGVRGYEQYF.

This clone was counted a few times. The chain recombines TRBV6-5 with TRBJ2-2, with D possibly being TRBD1 or TRBD2 (5 bases each). CDR3 length: 16 amino acids. Germline lookup yields CDR1 MNHEY and CDR2 SVGAGI. V lost 4 bases to trimming and J lost 10 bases, with 22 bases between them. CDR3 sequence (DNA): TGTGCCAGCAGTTGGGGGAGACGGAAGATATCGGAGGAGCTGTTTTTT. This codes for CASSWGRRKISEELFF.

CDR3 region: CASSLDTGGTDTQYF. CDR3 coding DNA: TGCGCCAGCAGCTTGGATACGGGAGGCACAGATACGCAGTATTTT. The chain employs TRBV5-1 and TRBJ2-3, with D possibly being TRBD2 (6 bases). The V and J ends lost 0 bases and 1 base respectively, with 9 bases between them. Per the germline V gene, CDR1 is SGHRS and CDR2 is YFSETQ. The CDR3 spans 15 residues.